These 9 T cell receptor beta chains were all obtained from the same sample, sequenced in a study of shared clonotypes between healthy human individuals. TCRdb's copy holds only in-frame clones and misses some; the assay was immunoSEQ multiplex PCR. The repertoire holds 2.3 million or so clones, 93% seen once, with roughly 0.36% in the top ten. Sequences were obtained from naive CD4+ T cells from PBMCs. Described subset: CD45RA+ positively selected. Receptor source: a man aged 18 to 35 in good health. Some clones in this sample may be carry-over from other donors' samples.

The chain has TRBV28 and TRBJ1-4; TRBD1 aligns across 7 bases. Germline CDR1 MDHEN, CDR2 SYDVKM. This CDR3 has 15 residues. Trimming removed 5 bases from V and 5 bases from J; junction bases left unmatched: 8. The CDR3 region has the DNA TGTGCCAGCAGTACGCCGGGACAGCTAAATGAAAAACTGTTTTTT. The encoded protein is CASSTPGQLNEKLFF.

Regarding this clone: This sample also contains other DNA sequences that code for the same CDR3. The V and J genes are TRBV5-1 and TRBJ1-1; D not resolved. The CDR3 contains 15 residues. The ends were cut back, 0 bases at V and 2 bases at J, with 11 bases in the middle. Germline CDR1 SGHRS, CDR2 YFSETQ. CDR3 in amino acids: CASSLDPLGNTEAFF. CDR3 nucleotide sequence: TGCGCCAGCAGCTTGGATCCACTGGGTAACACTGAAGCTTTCTTT.

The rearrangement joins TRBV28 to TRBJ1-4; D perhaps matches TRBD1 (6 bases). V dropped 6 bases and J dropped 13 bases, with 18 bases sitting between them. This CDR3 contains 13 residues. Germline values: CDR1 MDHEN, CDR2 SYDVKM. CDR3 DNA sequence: TGTGCCAGCAGGTGGGGGGGGCCCGGCGGACTGTTTTTT. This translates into CASRWGGPGGLFF. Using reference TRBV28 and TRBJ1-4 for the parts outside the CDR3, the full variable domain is DVKVTQSSRYLVKRTGEKVFLECVQDMDHENMFWYRQDPGLGLRLIYFSYDVKMKEKGDIPEGYSVSREKKERFSLILESASTNQTSMYLCASRWGGPGGLFFGSGTQLSVL.

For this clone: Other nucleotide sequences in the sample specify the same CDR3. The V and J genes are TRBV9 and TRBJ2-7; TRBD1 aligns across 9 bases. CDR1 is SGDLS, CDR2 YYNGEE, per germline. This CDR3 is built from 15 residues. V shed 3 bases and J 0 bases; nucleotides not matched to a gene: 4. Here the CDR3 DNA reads TGTGCCAGCAGCGCGGGGACAGGGAGCTCCTACGAGCAGTACTTC. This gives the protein CASSAGTGSSYEQYF. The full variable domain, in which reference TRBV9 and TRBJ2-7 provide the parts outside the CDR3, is DSGVTQTPKHLITATGQRVTLRCSPRSGDLSVYWYQQSLDQGLQFLIQYYNGEERAKGNILERFSAQQFPDLHSELNLSSLELGDSALYFCASSAGTGSSYEQYFGPGTRLTVT.

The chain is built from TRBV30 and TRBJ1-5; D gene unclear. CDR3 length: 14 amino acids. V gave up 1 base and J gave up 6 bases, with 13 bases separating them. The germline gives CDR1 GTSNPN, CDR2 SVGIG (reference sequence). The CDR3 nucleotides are TGTGCCTGGAGTGGAAGCTCGTTGGGTCAGCCCCAGCATTTT. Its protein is CAWSGSSLGQPQHF.

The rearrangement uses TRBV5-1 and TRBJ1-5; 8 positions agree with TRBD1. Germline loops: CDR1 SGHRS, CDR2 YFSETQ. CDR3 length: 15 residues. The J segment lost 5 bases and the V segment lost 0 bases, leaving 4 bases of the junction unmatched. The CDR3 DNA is TGCGCCAGCAGCTTGGCGGGACAGGTCGATCAGCCCCAGCATTTT. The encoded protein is CASSLAGQVDQPQHF.

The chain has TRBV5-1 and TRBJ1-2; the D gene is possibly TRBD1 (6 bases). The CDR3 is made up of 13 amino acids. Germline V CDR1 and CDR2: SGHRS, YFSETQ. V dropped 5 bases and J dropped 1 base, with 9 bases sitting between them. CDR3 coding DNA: TGCGCCAGCAGACAGGACAGTAACTATGGCTACACCTTC. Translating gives CASRQDSNYGYTF.

CDR3 coding DNA: TGCAGCGTCCGGGGCTTATCCTACAATGAGCAGTTCTTC. Its translation is CSVRGLSYNEQFF. The chain links TRBV29-1 to TRBJ2-1, with D possibly being TRBD1 or TRBD2 (5 bases each). Germline V lookup: CDR1 SQVTM, CDR2 ANQGSEA. Trimming took 6 bases from V and 1 from J, leaving 10 bases between them. There are 13 residues in the CDR3.

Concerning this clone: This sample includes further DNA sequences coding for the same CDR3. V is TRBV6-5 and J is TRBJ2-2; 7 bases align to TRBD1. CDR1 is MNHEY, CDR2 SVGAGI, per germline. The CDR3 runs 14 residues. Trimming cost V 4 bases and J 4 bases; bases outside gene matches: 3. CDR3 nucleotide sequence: TGTGCCAGCAGTTTTAACAGGGGCACCGGGGAGCTGTTTTTT. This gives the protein CASSFNRGTGELFF.